This paragraph reports one T cell receptor beta chain. Its antigen is as yet unknown. Mismatch with germline at one junction end may stem from a read error. This CDR3 has 13 residues. CDR1 and CDR2 from the germline V gene are KGHDR and SFDVKD. These data belong to a study of blood T cells in healthy people across ages. Study-level points and caveats: Significant beta diversity loss was already apparent by age about 39, declining roughly linearly. Possibly confounding the expanded clonotype changes was the fact that donor CMV status was unknown.

For the second PCR, which ran for roughly 7 to 11 cycles, a sample-barcoded 5' primer and a J-beta primer mix were used. TCRdb independently ran MiXCR on the 5' RACE reads; one entry per CDR3 protein. This table has around 1,000,000 distinct CDR3 sequences, around two fifths appearing once. This receptor was taken from a young man in good health. Source material: blood. The V call is TRBV24-1, the J call TRBJ2-1; D call uncertain. This CDR3 reads CVTSDPERNEQFF. In DNA form, the CDR3 reads TGTGTCACCAGTGACCCCGAACGCAATGAGCAGTTCTTC.